The present T cell receptor (beta chain) was sequenced within a study of CD8 T cells in ankylosing spondylitis. General study findings and limits: There was reportedly significant enrichment of clones that were disease-linked in matched ankylosing spondylitis synovial fluid. Previously reported in reactive arthritis synovial fluid and blood were some of the motif variants. As for the disease-linked clones, they showed a CD8+ phenotype and occurred at relatively low frequencies in peripheral blood.

Trimming stripped 5 bases from V and 11 bases from J, with 15 bases between. The germline gives CDR1 SQVTM, CDR2 ANQGSEA. The CDR3 length is 12 residues. Points on this clonotype: Its specificity is not known. A much more abundant neighbour one base away suggests this may be a read error.

With molecular barcodes, quantitative 5'-RACE was used to make the TCR beta libraries. TCRdb reprocessed the 5' RACE reads via MiXCR and lists one record per CDR3 protein. The sample records about 210,000 distinct CDR3 sequences, 8.2% being singletons. Sequenced: blood, either unsorted or a sorted T cell fraction (not recorded which). The receptor comes from a female donor with ankylosing spondylitis or in good health (not recorded which). The genes are TRBV29-1 and TRBJ2-2; no reliable D call. CDR3 sequence (DNA): TGCAGCGTTAAGGCTTCGGGCCGCGAGCTGTTTTTT. Translation gives CSVKASGRELFF.